The rows below give T cell receptor beta chains drawn from one sample of a study of T cell responses to AZD1222 COVID-19 vaccine. Sequencing was performed with immunoSEQ multiplex PCR; in TCRdb, only in-frame clones are kept and a portion is missing. In the table there are about 130,000 clones, more than 75% of which are singletons. Sample: peripheral blood, taken 28 days after the second AZD1222 dose. All receptors derive from an adult who received the AZD1222 COVID-19 vaccine. Each CDR3 is given with its conserved first and last residue. Each record gives: D gene, V gene, J gene, CDR3 protein. D genes are given only for firm matches.

TRBD1	TRBV29-1	TRBJ1-1	CSVGTGDTEAFF
-	TRBV2	TRBJ2-3	CASSEIGGTTDTQYF
-	TRBV27	TRBJ1-2	CASTSYGGPNYGYTF
-	TRBV6-5	TRBJ1-3	CASSSKQISGNTIYF
-	TRBV24-1	TRBJ2-7	CATSDAQGARVTSPPSF
-	TRBV7-7	TRBJ1-1	CASSRDGNTEAFF
-	TRBV10-3	TRBJ1-2	CAISAREGGYTF
TRBD2	TRBV7-8	TRBJ2-1	CASSHGGAGVGINEQFF
-	TRBV27	TRBJ1-5	CANQGGQYSNQPQHF
-	TRBV25-1	TRBJ2-2	CASSESAWDTGELFF
TRBD1	TRBV29-1	TRBJ1-2	CSVEETGRAYGYTF
-	TRBV4-2	TRBJ1-2	CASSQDVLPTGGRPFNYGYTF
TRBD2	TRBV6-6	TRBJ2-1	CASSRYSSGRNYNEQFF
TRBD2	TRBV30	TRBJ2-2	CAWSPRGTSGRAVTGELFF
-	TRBV12-3/TRBV12-4	TRBJ1-5	CASSFVKNQPQHF
TRBD2	TRBV11-3	TRBJ2-1	CASSPGTSGAYNEQFF
TRBD1	TRBV27	TRBJ1-2	CASSLRPQGGGRSGHTF
-	TRBV7-3	TRBJ2-3	CASSLNGGSTDTQYF
TRBD2	TRBV4-2	TRBJ2-1	CASSQDMAGGRQFF
TRBD2	TRBV9	TRBJ2-5	CASSVGVAGETQYF
-	TRBV5-8	TRBJ2-4	CASSLAEKNIQYF
TRBD1	TRBV29-1	TRBJ2-7	CSGGQGEGYEQYF
-	TRBV2	TRBJ1-4	CASSATGPDEKLFF
TRBD1	TRBV2	TRBJ2-7	CASSGQGITYEQYF
-	TRBV5-1	TRBJ2-3	CASSFQGSSTDTQYF
TRBD1	TRBV4-1	TRBJ2-7	CASSATGWIYEQYF
TRBD2	TRBV28	TRBJ2-1	CASSSPWEGRDEQFF
-	TRBV5-1	TRBJ1-1	CASSSDPLGNTEAFF
-	TRBV18	TRBJ1-3	CASSPPDIRSGNTIYF
-	TRBV6-1	TRBJ1-4	CASSESGRSNEKLFF
TRBD2	TRBV5-4	TRBJ2-1	CASSSTSGVYNEQFF
TRBD1	TRBV12-3/TRBV12-4	TRBJ1-4	CASSRTGPPTF
-	TRBV19	TRBJ1-5	CASKLGLNNQPQHF
TRBD1	TRBV28	TRBJ2-7	CASSLSRGTELYEQYF
-	TRBV19	TRBJ1-1	CASRVQGRSTEAFF
TRBD2	TRBV5-4	TRBJ2-7	CASSPTSGSRSYEQYF
-	TRBV2	TRBJ1-2	CASSPATNYGYTF
-	TRBV12-1	TRBJ2-3	CASSFRGQGAEDTQYF
TRBD1	TRBV2	TRBJ1-6	CASSLGTGKIVSYNSPLHF
TRBD1	TRBV5-1	TRBJ2-7	CASSNNPTGGYEQYF
-	TRBV24-1	TRBJ1-1	CATSDNRRTEAFF
TRBD1	TRBV27	TRBJ2-7	CATHVRGLTYEQYF
TRBD1	TRBV6-5	TRBJ1-1	CASSDRGGNTEAFF
-	TRBV4-2	TRBJ1-2	CASSQDFFQSYGYTF
TRBD1	TRBV27	TRBJ2-3	CASSLVRGRWTDTQYF